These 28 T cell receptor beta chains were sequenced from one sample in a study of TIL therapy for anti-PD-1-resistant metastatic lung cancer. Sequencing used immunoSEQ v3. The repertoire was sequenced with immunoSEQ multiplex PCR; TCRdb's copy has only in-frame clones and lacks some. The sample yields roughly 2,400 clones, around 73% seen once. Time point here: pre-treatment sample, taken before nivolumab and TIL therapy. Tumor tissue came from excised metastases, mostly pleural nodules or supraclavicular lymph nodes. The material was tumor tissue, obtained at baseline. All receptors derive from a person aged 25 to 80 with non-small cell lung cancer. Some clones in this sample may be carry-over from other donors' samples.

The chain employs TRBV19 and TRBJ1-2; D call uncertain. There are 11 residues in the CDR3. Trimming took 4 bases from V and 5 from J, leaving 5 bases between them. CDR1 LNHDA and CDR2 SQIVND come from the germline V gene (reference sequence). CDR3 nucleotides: TGTGCCAGTAGTAACGGATATGGCTACACCTTC. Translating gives CASSNGYGYTF.

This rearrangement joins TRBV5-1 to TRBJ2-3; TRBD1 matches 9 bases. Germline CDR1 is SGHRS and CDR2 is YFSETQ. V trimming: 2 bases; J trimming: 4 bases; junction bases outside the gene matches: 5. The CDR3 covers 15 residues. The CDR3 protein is CASSFGTGLPDTQYF. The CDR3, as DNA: TGCGCCAGCAGCTTTGGGACAGGGTTGCCAGATACGCAGTATTTT. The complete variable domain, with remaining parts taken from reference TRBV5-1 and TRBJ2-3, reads KAGVTQTPRYLIKTRGQQVTLSCSPISGHRSVSWYQQTPGQGLQFLFEYFSETQRNKGNFPGRFSGRQFSNSRSEMNVSTLELGDSALYLCASSFGTGLPDTQYFGPGTRLTVL.

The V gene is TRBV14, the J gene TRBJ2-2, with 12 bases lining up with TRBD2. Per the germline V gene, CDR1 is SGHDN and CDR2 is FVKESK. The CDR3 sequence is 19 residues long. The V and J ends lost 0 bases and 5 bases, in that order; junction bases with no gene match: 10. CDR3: CASSQDTRLAGADTGELFF. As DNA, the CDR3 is TGTGCCAGCAGCCAAGATACCCGACTAGCGGGAGCGGATACCGGGGAGCTGTTTTTT.

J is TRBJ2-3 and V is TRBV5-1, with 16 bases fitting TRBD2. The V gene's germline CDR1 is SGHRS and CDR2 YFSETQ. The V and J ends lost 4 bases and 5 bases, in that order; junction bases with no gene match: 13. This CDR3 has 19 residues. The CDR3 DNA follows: TGCGCCAGCAGCCTATCCCCGGGACTAGCGGGGGGGCTGGTAGATACGCAGTATTTT. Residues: CASSLSPGLAGGLVDTQYF.

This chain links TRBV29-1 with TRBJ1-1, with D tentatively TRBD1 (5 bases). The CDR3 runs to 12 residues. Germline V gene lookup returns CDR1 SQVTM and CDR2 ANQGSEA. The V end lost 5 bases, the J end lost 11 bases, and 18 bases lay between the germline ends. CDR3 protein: CSVTSQGRMAFF. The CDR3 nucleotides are TGCAGCGTTACGTCCCAGGGTAGGATGGCTTTCTTT.

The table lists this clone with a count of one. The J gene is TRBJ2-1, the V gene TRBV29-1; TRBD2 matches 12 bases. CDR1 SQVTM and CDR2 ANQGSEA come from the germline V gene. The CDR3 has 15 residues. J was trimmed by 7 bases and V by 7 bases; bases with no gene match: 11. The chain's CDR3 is CSALPRTSGINEQFF. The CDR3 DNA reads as TGCAGCGCCCTTCCTCGGACTAGCGGGATAAATGAGCAGTTCTTC.

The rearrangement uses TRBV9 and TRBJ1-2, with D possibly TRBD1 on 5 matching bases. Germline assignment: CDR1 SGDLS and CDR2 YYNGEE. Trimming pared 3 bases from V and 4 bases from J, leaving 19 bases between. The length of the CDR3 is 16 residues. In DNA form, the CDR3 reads TGTGCCAGCAGCGGCCGGGACCACGGATCCGGCTATGGCTACACCTTC. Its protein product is CASSGRDHGSGYGYTF.

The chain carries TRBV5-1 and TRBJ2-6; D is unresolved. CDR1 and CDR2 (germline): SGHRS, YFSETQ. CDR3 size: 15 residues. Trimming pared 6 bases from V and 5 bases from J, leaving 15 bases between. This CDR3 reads CASNGSQSRANVLTF. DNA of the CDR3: TGCGCCAGCAACGGTTCACAAAGTCGGGCCAACGTCCTGACTTTC.

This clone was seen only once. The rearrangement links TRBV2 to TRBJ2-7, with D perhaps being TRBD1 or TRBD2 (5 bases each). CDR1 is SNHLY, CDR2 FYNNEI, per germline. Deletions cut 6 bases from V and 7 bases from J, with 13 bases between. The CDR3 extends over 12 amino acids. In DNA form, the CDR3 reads TGTGCCAGCAGGGGGGAAATGGGGGAGCAGTACTTC. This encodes CASRGEMGEQYF.

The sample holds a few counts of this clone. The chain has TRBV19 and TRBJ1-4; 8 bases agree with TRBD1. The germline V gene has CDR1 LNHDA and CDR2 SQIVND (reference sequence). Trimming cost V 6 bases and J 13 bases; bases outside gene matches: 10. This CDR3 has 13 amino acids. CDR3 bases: TGTGCCAGTAGCGAGGTTCCGGGACAGGCACTGTTTTTT. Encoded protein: CASSEVPGQALFF.

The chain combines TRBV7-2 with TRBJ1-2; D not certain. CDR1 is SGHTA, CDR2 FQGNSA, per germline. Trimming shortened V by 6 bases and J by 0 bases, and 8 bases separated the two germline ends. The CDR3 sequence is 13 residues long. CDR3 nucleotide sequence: TGTGCCAGCAGTGCCCACCCTAACTATGGCTACACCTTC. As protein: CASSAHPNYGYTF. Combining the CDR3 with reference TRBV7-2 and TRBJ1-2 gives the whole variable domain GAGVSQSPSNKVTEKGKDVELRCDPISGHTALYWYRQSLGQGLEFLIYFQGNSAPDKSGLPSDRFSAERTGGSVSTLTIQRTQQEDSAVYLCASSAHPNYGYTFGSGTRLTVV.

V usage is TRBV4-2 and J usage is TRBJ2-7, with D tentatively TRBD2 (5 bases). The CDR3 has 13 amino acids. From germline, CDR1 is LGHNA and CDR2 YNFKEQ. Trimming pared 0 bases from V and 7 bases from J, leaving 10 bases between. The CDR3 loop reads CASSQDPGGEQYV. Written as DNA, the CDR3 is TGTGCCAGCAGCCAAGATCCAGGCGGGGAGCAGTACGTC.

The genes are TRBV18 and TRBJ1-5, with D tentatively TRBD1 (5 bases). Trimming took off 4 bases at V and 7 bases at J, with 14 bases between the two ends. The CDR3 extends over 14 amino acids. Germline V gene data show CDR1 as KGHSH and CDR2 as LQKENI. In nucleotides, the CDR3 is TGTGCCAGCTCACTCGCCGCGGGGGTACAGCCCCAGCATTTT. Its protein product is CASSLAAGVQPQHF.

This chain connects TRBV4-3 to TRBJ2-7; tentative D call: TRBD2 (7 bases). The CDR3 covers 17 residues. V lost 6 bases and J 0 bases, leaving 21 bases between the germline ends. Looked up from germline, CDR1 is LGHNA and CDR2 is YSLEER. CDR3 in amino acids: CASSRKLEGGASYEQYF. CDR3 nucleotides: TGCGCCAGCAGTCGAAAACTAGAAGGGGGGGCCTCCTACGAGCAGTACTTC.

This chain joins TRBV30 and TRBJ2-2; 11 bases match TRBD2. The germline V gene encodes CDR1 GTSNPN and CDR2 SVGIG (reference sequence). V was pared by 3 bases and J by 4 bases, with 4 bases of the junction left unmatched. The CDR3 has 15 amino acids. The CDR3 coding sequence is TGTGCCTGGAGCCTTAGCGGGGGGGCCACCGGGGAGCTGTTTTTT. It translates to CAWSLSGGATGELFF.

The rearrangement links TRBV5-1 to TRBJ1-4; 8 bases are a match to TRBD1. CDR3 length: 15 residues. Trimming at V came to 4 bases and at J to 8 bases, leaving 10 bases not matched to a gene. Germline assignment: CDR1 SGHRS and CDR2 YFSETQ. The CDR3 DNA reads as TGCGCCAGCAGCAGGACAGGGTGGGTTGAGGAAAAACTGTTTTTT. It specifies CASSRTGWVEEKLFF.

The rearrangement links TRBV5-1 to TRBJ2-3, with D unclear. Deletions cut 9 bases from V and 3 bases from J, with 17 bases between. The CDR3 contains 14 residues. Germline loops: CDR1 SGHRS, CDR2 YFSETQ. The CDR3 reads CATSPFARTDTQYF. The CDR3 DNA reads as TGCGCCACCTCCCCGTTTGCCCGAACAGATACGCAGTATTTT.

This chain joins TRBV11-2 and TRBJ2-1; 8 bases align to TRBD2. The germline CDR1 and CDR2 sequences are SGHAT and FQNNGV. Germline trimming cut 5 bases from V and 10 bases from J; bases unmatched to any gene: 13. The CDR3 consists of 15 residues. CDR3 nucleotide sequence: TGTGCCAGCAGCAGTAGCGGGGACGTACATGGAGAGCAGTTCTTC. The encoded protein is CASSSSGDVHGEQFF.

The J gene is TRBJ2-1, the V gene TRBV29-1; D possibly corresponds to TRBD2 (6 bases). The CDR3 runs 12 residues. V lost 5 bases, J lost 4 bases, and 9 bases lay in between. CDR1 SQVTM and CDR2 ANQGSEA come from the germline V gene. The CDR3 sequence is CSVWTIYNEQFF. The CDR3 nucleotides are TGCAGCGTTTGGACTATATACAATGAGCAGTTCTTC.

This CDR3 reads CASSLAGQGENIQYF. The DNA of the CDR3 is TGTGCCAGCAGCTTAGCCGGTCAGGGGGAAAACATTCAGTACTTC. The chain uses TRBV7-9 and TRBJ2-4; TRBD1 agrees at 7 bases. Germline lookup yields CDR1 SEHNR and CDR2 FQNEAQ (reference sequence). This CDR3 is 15 amino acids long. V lost 0 bases to trimming and J lost 5 bases; unmatched junction nucleotides: 4. The full variable domain, with the rest looked up from reference TRBV7-9 and TRBJ2-4, is DTGVSQNPRHKITKRGQNVTFRCDPISEHNRLYWYRQTLGQGPEFLTYFQNEAQLEKSRLLSDRFSAERPKGSFSTLEIQRTEQGDSAMYLCASSLAGQGENIQYFGAGTRLSVL.

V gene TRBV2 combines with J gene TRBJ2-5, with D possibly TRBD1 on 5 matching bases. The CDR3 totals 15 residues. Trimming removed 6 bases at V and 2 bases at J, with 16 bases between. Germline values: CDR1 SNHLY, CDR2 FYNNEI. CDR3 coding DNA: TGTGCCAGCAGCTGGGCTGGCCAGGGACAAGAGACCCAGTACTTC. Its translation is CASSWAGQGQETQYF.

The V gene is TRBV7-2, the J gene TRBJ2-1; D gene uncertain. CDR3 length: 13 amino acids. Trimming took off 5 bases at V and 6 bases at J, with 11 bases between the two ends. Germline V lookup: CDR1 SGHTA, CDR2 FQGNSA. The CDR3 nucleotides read TGTGCCAGCAGCCGAAAAAGACGCAATGAGCAGTTCTTC. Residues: CASSRKRRNEQFF.

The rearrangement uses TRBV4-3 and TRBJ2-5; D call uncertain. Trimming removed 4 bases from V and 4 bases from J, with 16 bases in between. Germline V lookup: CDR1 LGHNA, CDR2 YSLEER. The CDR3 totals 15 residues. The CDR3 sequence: CASSRYMGTPETQYF. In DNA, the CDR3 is TGCGCCAGCAGCCGATATATGGGAACTCCAGAGACCCAGTACTTC.

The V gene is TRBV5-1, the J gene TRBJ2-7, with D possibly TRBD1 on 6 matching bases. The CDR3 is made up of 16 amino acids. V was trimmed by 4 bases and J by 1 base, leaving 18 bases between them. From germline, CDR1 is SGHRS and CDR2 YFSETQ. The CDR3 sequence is CASSRVGAGESYEQYF. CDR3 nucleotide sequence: TGCGCCAGCAGCAGGGTGGGGGCAGGGGAATCCTACGAGCAGTACTTC.

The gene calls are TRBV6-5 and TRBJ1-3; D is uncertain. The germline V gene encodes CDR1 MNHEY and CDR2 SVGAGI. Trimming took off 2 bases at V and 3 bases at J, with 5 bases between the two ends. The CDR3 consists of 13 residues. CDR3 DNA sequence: TGTGCCAGCAGTTACGGTATTGGAAACACCATATATTTT. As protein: CASSYGIGNTIYF.

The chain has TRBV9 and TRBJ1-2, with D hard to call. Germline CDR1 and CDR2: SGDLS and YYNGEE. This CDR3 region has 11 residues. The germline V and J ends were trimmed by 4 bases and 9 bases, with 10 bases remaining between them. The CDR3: CASSSSDSYTF. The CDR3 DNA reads TGTGCCAGCAGCTCTAGTGACAGCTACACCTTC.

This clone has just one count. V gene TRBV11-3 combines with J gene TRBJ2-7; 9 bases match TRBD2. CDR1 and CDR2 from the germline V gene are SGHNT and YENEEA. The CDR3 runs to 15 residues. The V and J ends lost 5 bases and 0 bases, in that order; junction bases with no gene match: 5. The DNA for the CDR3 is TGTGCCAGCAGCGGGACTAGCCTAAGCTCCTACGAGCAGTACTTC. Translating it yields CASSGTSLSSYEQYF.

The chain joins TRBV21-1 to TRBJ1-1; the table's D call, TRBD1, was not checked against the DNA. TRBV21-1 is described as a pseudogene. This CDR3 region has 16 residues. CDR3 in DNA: TGTGCCAGACAGACAGGGGGACATCCCATGAACACTGAAGCTTTCTTT. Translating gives CARQTGGHPMNTEAFF.